Included here is one T cell receptor beta chain sequence, with context. From germline, CDR1 is SGHTA and CDR2 FQGNSA. V was clipped by 5 bases and J by 1 base; unmatched bases: 13. The CDR3 is 18 residues long. Data came from immunoSEQ multiplex PCR; TCRdb stores just in-frame clones and leaves some out. The profile shows 700,000 or so clones, 80% to 90% of them singletons. This specimen comes from a study of shared T cell receptors in the human thymus. The same data also went into a second study, on human thymus T cells. From that second work: The donors were infants in Finland with congenital heart defects, otherwise immunologically healthy. The study used thymus tissue resected during corrective heart surgery. An apparent bias in V and J gene usage was seen in thymic and blood repertoires. Related research examined unrelated individuals and reported that their thymic repertoires overlapped highly.

The gene calls are TRBV7-2 and TRBJ2-3; 9 positions agree with TRBD2. Sequencing was done on a sample of thymocytes. The TCR was taken from a girl under two years old with a congenital heart defect. The CDR3: CASSPKKGLAKGTDTQYF. The CDR3 nucleotides read TGTGCCAGCAGCCCAAAGAAGGGACTAGCTAAGGGCACAGATACGCAGTATTTT.